Below, 21 T cell receptor beta chains from the same sample are listed, as sequenced in a study of cytomegalovirus exposure and HLA in healthy donors. Primers: 60 Vbeta forward and 13 Jbeta reverse. TCRdb keeps only in-frame clones here, not all; method: immunoSEQ multiplex PCR. Of 150,000 or so clones detected, around four fifths appear once; the ten largest clones hold under 2%. Sequences were obtained from PBMCs. These receptors all come from a man aged 18 to 29 in good health and CMV-seronegative.

CDR3 bases: TGTGCCAGCAGCTTACTAGCGGGGGGGCAAGAGACCCAGTACTTC. Translating gives CASSLLAGGQETQYF. The genes are TRBV2 and TRBJ2-5; TRBD2 agrees at 13 bases. Germline V gene data show CDR1 as SNHLY and CDR2 as FYNNEI. J lost 2 bases, V lost 6 bases, and 3 bases had no gene match. The CDR3 is 15 residues long.

V gene TRBV21-1 combines with J gene TRBJ1-5. TRBV21-1 is tagged as a pseudogene. The CDR3 is 14 residues long. CDR3 protein: CASSRGRGYQPQHF. The CDR3 region has the DNA TGTGCCAGCAGCCGCGGAAGAGGTTATCAGCCCCAGCATTTT.

The chain links TRBV29-1 to TRBJ2-5, with D hard to call. The ends were cut back, 0 bases at V and 1 base at J, with 6 bases in the middle. CDR1 and CDR2 (germline): SQVTM, ANQGSEA. CDR3 size: 13 residues. This CDR3 is CSVEEVSQETQYF. The CDR3 DNA reads TGCAGCGTTGAAGAGGTCAGCCAAGAGACCCAGTACTTC. Using reference TRBV29-1 and TRBJ2-5 for the parts outside the CDR3, the full variable domain is SAVISQKPSRDICQRGTSLTIQCQVDSQVTMMFWYRQQPGQSLTLIATANQGSEATYESGFVIDKFPISRPNLTFSTLTVSNMSPEDSSIYLCSVEEVSQETQYFGPGTRLLVL.

This clone was recorded a few times. The chain recombines TRBV19 with TRBJ1-1; TRBD1 aligns across 11 bases. The CDR3 sequence is 15 residues long. Germline V gene lookup returns CDR1 LNHDA and CDR2 SQIVND (reference sequence). Trimming cost V 6 bases and J 3 bases; bases outside gene matches: 6. The CDR3 is CASRGQGAGDTEAFF. DNA for the CDR3: TGTGCCAGTAGAGGACAGGGGGCAGGGGACACTGAAGCTTTCTTT.

The chain employs TRBV7-9 and TRBJ2-5; tentatively, D is TRBD1 (6 bases). Germline assignment: CDR1 SEHNR and CDR2 FQNEAQ (reference sequence). Trimming left V 2 bases short and J 3 bases short, with 7 bases between. This CDR3 has 13 residues. This CDR3 reads CASSLKGEETQYF. CDR3 DNA: TGTGCCAGCAGCTTAAAGGGGGAAGAGACCCAGTACTTC.

Only a few counts were recorded for this clone. The chain is built from TRBV6-4 and TRBJ2-1, with 8 positions matching TRBD2. J lost 6 bases, V lost 6 bases, and 16 bases had no gene match. In germline, CDR1 is MRHNA, CDR2 SNTAGT. CDR3 length: 17 residues. CDR3 nucleotides: TGTGCCAGCAGCCTAATTTATAGCGGGGCGGTCTCCAATGAGCAGTTCTTC. The encoded protein is CASSLIYSGAVSNEQFF.

The table lists this clone with a count of one. The rearrangement joins TRBV6-5 to TRBJ2-1; 13 bases are a match to TRBD2. This CDR3 contains 14 residues. With V trimmed by 7 bases and J by 15 bases, 12 bases remained unmatched. Germline CDR1 and CDR2: MNHEY and SVGAGI. In DNA form, the CDR3 reads TGTGCCAGCACCGGACTAGCGGGAGTTTTTGGGTGGTTCTTC. Translated, it gives CASTGLAGVFGWFF.

V gene TRBV6-5 combines with J gene TRBJ1-1; 7 bases agree with TRBD1. V dropped 2 bases and J dropped 0; count of bases not matched to a gene: 0. The CDR3 consists of 14 residues. Germline assignment: CDR1 MNHEY and CDR2 SVGAGI. The CDR3 spells CASSYDRVNTEAFF. In nucleotides, the CDR3 is TGTGCCAGCAGTTACGACAGGGTGAACACTGAAGCTTTCTTT.

This clone came up a few times. The chain recombines TRBV19 with TRBJ2-7; 9 nucleotides agree with TRBD1. This CDR3 spans 15 amino acids. CDR1 is LNHDA and CDR2 is SQIVND in the germline V gene (reference sequence). V lost 2 bases and J lost 4; bases outside the gene matches: 6. The CDR3 loop is CASSITGQGKYEQYF. In DNA, the CDR3 is TGTGCCAGTAGTATAACCGGACAGGGGAAATACGAGCAGTACTTC.

The V gene is TRBV6-9, the J gene TRBJ2-7; 11 nucleotides match TRBD2. Germline V gene sequence: CDR1 MNHGY, CDR2 SVAAGI. The CDR3 loop spans 20 amino acids. V shed 2 bases and J 2 bases; nucleotides not matched to a gene: 17. The CDR3 sequence is CASSYPASGGLHTLPYEQYF. In DNA, the CDR3 is TGTGCCAGCAGTTATCCAGCTAGCGGGGGGCTCCATACTCTCCCCTACGAGCAGTACTTC.

This clone was found a few times. This chain joins TRBV5-4 and TRBJ2-3; possible D gene TRBD2, 6 bases. This CDR3 spans 15 amino acids. The V and J ends lost 1 base and 2 bases respectively, with 11 bases between them. Germline CDR1 reads SGHNT; CDR2 reads YYREEE (reference sequence). CDR3 protein: CASSLSRDFTDTQYF. DNA of the CDR3: TGTGCCAGCAGCTTGTCTAGGGACTTCACAGATACGCAGTATTTT.

The chain links TRBV30 to TRBJ1-6; 7 nucleotides line up with TRBD1. The V gene's germline CDR1 is GTSNPN and CDR2 SVGIG (reference sequence). The CDR3 extends over 14 amino acids. After removal of 3 bases from V and 6 bases from J, the junction contained 5 bases not matched to a gene. CDR3 protein: CAWSPGTANSPLHF. DNA for the CDR3: TGTGCCTGGAGCCCCGGGACAGCTAATTCACCCCTCCACTTT.

The V and J genes are TRBV6-1 and TRBJ2-3, with D tentatively TRBD2 (6 bases). The CDR3 loop spans 14 amino acids. V shed 5 bases and J shed 2 bases, with 11 bases lying between them. Germline assignment: CDR1 MNHNS and CDR2 SASEGT. In DNA form, the CDR3 reads TGTGCCAGCAGTTTAGCGGCTTTCACAGATACGCAGTATTTT. Translated: CASSLAAFTDTQYF.

The DNA of the CDR3 is TGTGCCAGCAGTTTTGCAGGGGGCAATCAGCCCCAGCATTTT. It yields the protein CASSFAGGNQPQHF. The V and J genes are TRBV28 and TRBJ1-5, with D perhaps matching TRBD1 (6 bases). The germline V gene has CDR1 MDHEN and CDR2 SYDVKM. The CDR3 runs 14 residues. V was pared by 3 bases and J by 2 bases, with 8 bases between.

A single count supports this clone. The chain is built from TRBV7-2 and TRBJ1-1; 8 bases agree with TRBD1. CDR1 and CDR2 from the germline V gene are SGHTA and FQGNSA. V trimming: 3 bases; J trimming: 3 bases; junction bases outside the gene matches: 0. There are 13 residues in the CDR3. The CDR3 is CASSLDRDTEAFF. As DNA, the CDR3 is TGTGCCAGCAGCTTGGACAGGGACACTGAAGCTTTCTTT.

This sequence joins TRBV10-3 and TRBJ1-5; TRBD1 aligns across 7 bases. The V gene end was trimmed by 2 bases and the J gene end by 6 bases; junction bases not matched to a gene: 10. This CDR3 region has 16 residues. The germline CDR1 and CDR2 sequences are ENHRY and SYGVKD. Here the CDR3 reads CAISEGKTGSGQPQHF. CDR3 in DNA: TGTGCCATCAGTGAGGGTAAGACAGGGTCCGGTCAGCCCCAGCATTTT.

A few counts support this clone. The V gene is TRBV11-2, the J gene TRBJ1-6, with no clear D. CDR3 length equals 13 residues. Germline CDR1 is SGHAT and CDR2 is FQNNGV. V was trimmed by 2 bases and J by 9 bases, leaving 8 bases between them. In DNA, the CDR3 is TGTGCCAGCAGCTTACCGGGGATTTCACCCCTCCACTTT. This codes for CASSLPGISPLHF.

This clone has just a few counts. The gene calls are TRBV27 and TRBJ2-3; 10 positions match TRBD1. Per germline, CDR1 MNHEY and CDR2 SMNVEV (reference sequence). Trimming at V came to 4 bases and at J to 7 bases, leaving 20 bases not matched to a gene. The CDR3 runs 19 residues. The CDR3 loop reads CASSSTPPVGQGHIHTQYF. The CDR3 DNA reads as TGTGCCAGCAGTTCTACCCCTCCCGTGGGACAGGGGCACATCCATACGCAGTATTTT.

This chain links TRBV5-1 with TRBJ1-1; 7 bases align to TRBD1. J lost 3 bases, V lost 0 bases, and 8 bases had no gene match. The germline gives CDR1 SGHRS, CDR2 YFSETQ. The CDR3 totals 16 residues. CDR3 nucleotides: TGCGCCAGCAGCTTGGACAGGGGACACCCTTACACTGAAGCTTTCTTT. Its translation is CASSLDRGHPYTEAFF.

V usage is TRBV7-2 and J usage is TRBJ2-7; perhaps TRBD1 as D (5 bases). The germline V gene has CDR1 SGHTA and CDR2 FQGNSA. CDR3 length: 15 amino acids. V lost 5 bases and J 4 bases, leaving 18 bases between the germline ends. For the CDR3, the DNA is TGTGCCAGCAGCCTCGGTCCTGGGGCCGCGTACGAGCAGTACTTC. It codes for CASSLGPGAAYEQYF.

The rearrangement links TRBV6-1 to TRBJ2-1; 8 bases fit TRBD1. CDR1 is MNHNS and CDR2 is SASEGT in the germline V gene. The J segment lost 4 bases and the V segment lost 6 bases, leaving 5 bases of the junction unmatched. The CDR3 consists of 14 residues. CDR3 nucleotide sequence: TGTGCCAGCAGCCGGGACAGGTCTTACAATGAGCAGTTCTTC. Amino acid sequence: CASSRDRSYNEQFF.